The 20 T cell receptor beta chains below come from one sample, sequenced in a study of blood T cell repertoires in COVID-19 (dated by TCRdb to the early 2020s). Library preparation employed the immunoSEQ multiplex PCR assay. Not all clones reach the TCRdb copy of this immuneACCESS table, which keeps in-frame sequences only. Checked studies attribute under half of the gap to unresolved V genes and leave the rest unexplained. The sample profile shows 75,000 to 90,000 clones; about 73% of them were found once. The top ten hold roughly a third of the sample. The sequenced material came from peripheral blood. The receptors were sampled from a man aged 60 to 69 with COVID-19, enrolled during active disease.

The chain recombines TRBV27 with TRBJ2-3; 8 bases match TRBD1. Trimming cost V 5 bases and J 4 bases; bases outside gene matches: 8. The CDR3 is 15 amino acids. The germline gives CDR1 MNHEY, CDR2 SMNVEV (reference sequence). CDR3 protein: CASSMDRATADTQYF. DNA of the CDR3: TGTGCCAGCAGTATGGACAGGGCGACTGCAGATACGCAGTATTTT.

The chain joins TRBV25-1 to TRBJ1-2; TRBD1 is a possible D gene (5 bases). CDR1 is MGHDK, CDR2 SYGVNS, per germline. There are 12 residues in the CDR3. The V and J ends lost 7 bases and 8 bases respectively, with 14 bases between them. This CDR3 is CASTGTEVGYTF. The CDR3 DNA is TGTGCCAGCACCGGGACTGAAGTAGGCTACACCTTC.

The chain uses TRBV5-8 and TRBJ2-5; D may be TRBD2 (7 bases). Germline CDR1 SGHTS, CDR2 YDEGEE. CDR3 length equals 18 residues. Trimming cost V 1 base and J 4 bases, with 23 bases left between them. For the CDR3, the DNA is TGTGCCAGCAGCTTGTCGGCAGGGGCGGGGGCCTTTACAGAGACCCAGTACTTC. Protein: CASSLSAGAGAFTETQYF.

This chain uses TRBV6-4 with TRBJ2-3; 8 positions match TRBD2. Germline values: CDR1 MRHNA, CDR2 SNTAGT. The V and J ends lost 3 bases and 4 bases, in that order; junction bases with no gene match: 3. The CDR3 extends over 14 amino acids. The CDR3 coding sequence is TGTGCCAGCAGTGATTGGCGGGGGGCAGATACGCAGTATTTT. It yields the protein CASSDWRGADTQYF.

This clone showed up just once. The V and J genes are TRBV5-1 and TRBJ2-5; possible D gene TRBD1, 5 bases. The germline gives CDR1 SGHRS, CDR2 YFSETQ. V dropped 4 bases and J dropped 1 base, with 11 bases sitting between them. This CDR3 has 14 residues. CDR3 DNA sequence: TGCGCCAGCAGCCCCAAGACAGCCCAAGAGACCCAGTACTTC. Protein product: CASSPKTAQETQYF.

The chain uses TRBV2 and TRBJ2-3, with 10 bases fitting TRBD2. Germline trimming cut 2 bases from V and 2 bases from J; bases unmatched to any gene: 1. CDR3 size: 15 residues. Germline V gives CDR1 SNHLY, CDR2 FYNNEI. The DNA for the CDR3 is TGTGCCAGCAGTGAAACTAGCGGGATCACAGATACGCAGTATTTT. Translation gives CASSETSGITDTQYF.

The V call is TRBV5-1, the J call TRBJ2-5; no definite D call. Germline lookup yields CDR1 SGHRS and CDR2 YFSETQ. Trimming removed 7 bases at V and 4 bases at J, with 14 bases between. This CDR3 comprises 13 residues. The CDR3 spells CASGQPSSETQYF. DNA of the CDR3: TGCGCCAGCGGCCAACCCTCGTCAGAGACCCAGTACTTC.

The rearrangement joins TRBV18 to TRBJ1-5, with D possibly being TRBD1 (6 bases). CDR3 length equals 17 residues. Trimming removed 3 bases at V and 0 bases at J, with 15 bases between. Germline values: CDR1 KGHSH, CDR2 LQKENI. The CDR3 DNA reads as TGTGCCAGCTCACCCGGACAGCCGTTTTATAGCAATCAGCCCCAGCATTTT. Its translation is CASSPGQPFYSNQPQHF. The entire variable domain, with the rest obtained from reference TRBV18 and TRBJ1-5, is as follows: NAGVMQNPRHLVRRRGQEARLRCSPMKGHSHVYWYRQLPEEGLKFMVYLQKENIIDESGMPKERFSAEFPKEGPSILRIQQVVRGDSAAYFCASSPGQPFYSNQPQHFGDGTRLSIL.

V is TRBV13 and J is TRBJ2-3; perhaps TRBD1 as D (5 bases). Trimming cost V 3 bases and J 2 bases, with 6 bases left between them. Germline V gene sequence: CDR1 PRHDT, CDR2 FYEKMQ (reference sequence). The CDR3 sequence is 13 residues long. DNA of the CDR3: TGTGCCAGCAGCTTGACAGTCACAGATACGCAGTATTTT. This codes for CASSLTVTDTQYF.

This chain connects TRBV5-1 to TRBJ2-5; TRBD2 aligns across 8 bases. The CDR3 has 15 residues. Germline CDR1 SGHRS, CDR2 YFSETQ. V dropped 1 base and J dropped 4; count of bases not matched to a gene: 6. The CDR3 sequence: CASSLLGGGGETQYF. As DNA, the CDR3 is TGCGCCAGCAGCTTGCTCGGGGGGGGCGGAGAGACCCAGTACTTC.

The chain recombines TRBV3-1 (or the pseudogene TRBV3-2) with TRBJ2-5; TRBD1 matches 7 bases. The CDR3 contains 14 residues. Germline-derived CDR1 and CDR2 are LGHDT and YNNKEL (reference sequence). Germline trimming cut 5 bases from V and 2 bases from J; bases unmatched to any gene: 5. CDR3 amino acids: CASSVGTAQETQYF. The CDR3 coding sequence is TGTGCCAGCAGCGTGGGGACAGCTCAAGAGACCCAGTACTTC.

This chain uses TRBV11-2 with TRBJ1-4, with TRBD1 matching over 7 bases. V trimming: 1 base; J trimming: 1 base; junction bases outside the gene matches: 3. The CDR3 has 16 amino acids. Germline V lookup: CDR1 SGHAT, CDR2 FQNNGV. The CDR3 bases are TGTGCCAGCAGCTTAGGACAGGGTTTAACTAATGAAAAACTGTTTTTT. It yields the protein CASSLGQGLTNEKLFF.

This rearrangement joins TRBV5-1 to TRBJ1-1, with 8 bases fitting TRBD1. The V gene end was trimmed by 4 bases and the J gene end by 5 bases; junction bases not matched to a gene: 7. The CDR3 spans 14 residues. From germline, CDR1 is SGHRS and CDR2 YFSETQ. CDR3 nucleotides: TGCGCCAGCAGCATAGGACAGGGAGGTACTGAAGCTTTCTTT. This codes for CASSIGQGGTEAFF. Variable domain in full (rest from reference TRBV5-1 and TRBJ1-1): KAGVTQTPRYLIKTRGQQVTLSCSPISGHRSVSWYQQTPGQGLQFLFEYFSETQRNKGNFPGRFSGRQFSNSRSEMNVSTLELGDSALYLCASSIGQGGTEAFFGQGTRLTVV.

This clone was counted a few times. CDR3 protein: CASSQEDRGYGYTF. In nucleotides, the CDR3 is TGTGCCAGCAGCCAAGAGGACCGGGGCTATGGCTACACCTTC. The V call is TRBV3-1 (or the pseudogene TRBV3-2), the J call TRBJ1-2; D unresolved. The CDR3 has 14 amino acids. Between the trimmed V and J ends, which lost 0 bases and 4 bases, there was a span of 9 bases. Germline V gene sequence: CDR1 LGHDT, CDR2 YNNKEL (reference sequence).

Note on this clone: The same CDR3 also results from other DNA sequences found in this sample. The rearrangement links TRBV9 to TRBJ1-1; 8 nucleotides align to TRBD1. J lost 1 base, V lost 4 bases, and 3 bases had no gene match. Germline CDR1 and CDR2: SGDLS and YYNGEE. CDR3 size: 14 residues. The CDR3 spells CASSPGTGNTEAFF. CDR3 coding DNA: TGTGCCAGCAGCCCTGGGACAGGGAACACTGAAGCTTTCTTT.

V usage is TRBV7-9 and J usage is TRBJ2-1; tentative D call: TRBD2 (5 bases). Per the germline V gene, CDR1 is SEHNR and CDR2 is FQNEAQ (reference sequence). The length of the CDR3 is 12 residues. Deletions cut 5 bases from V and 6 bases from J, with 8 bases between. CDR3 sequence (DNA): TGTGCCAGCAGCGATACTAGCAATGAGCAGTTCTTC. This codes for CASSDTSNEQFF.

The J gene is TRBJ2-5, the V gene TRBV5-1; 8 bases align to TRBD1. The germline V gene has CDR1 SGHRS and CDR2 YFSETQ. V was clipped by 4 bases and J by 2 bases; unmatched bases: 7. This CDR3 is built from 15 residues. DNA for the CDR3: TGCGCCAGCAGCCCCCCCGGGACAGGTCAAGAGACCCAGTACTTC. This translates into CASSPPGTGQETQYF.

J is TRBJ2-3 and V is TRBV27; 8 bases are a match to TRBD2. CDR1 is MNHEY, CDR2 SMNVEV, per germline (reference sequence). V was clipped by 8 bases and J by 6 bases; unmatched bases: 10. CDR3 length equals 14 residues. The CDR3 here is CASQLRASGDTQYF. The CDR3 nucleotides read TGTGCCAGCCAGCTCCGAGCTAGCGGGGATACGCAGTATTTT.

The chain combines TRBV18 with TRBJ1-3; 8 nucleotides align to TRBD1. Germline trimming cut 3 bases from V and 4 bases from J; bases unmatched to any gene: 8. CDR1 and CDR2 (germline): KGHSH, LQKENI. The CDR3 runs 16 residues. The CDR3 loop is CASSPGDRPAGNTIYF. The CDR3 DNA reads as TGTGCCAGCTCACCCGGGGACAGGCCTGCCGGAAACACCATATATTTT. The full variable domain, in which reference TRBV18 and TRBJ1-3 provide the parts outside the CDR3, is NAGVMQNPRHLVRRRGQEARLRCSPMKGHSHVYWYRQLPEEGLKFMVYLQKENIIDESGMPKERFSAEFPKEGPSILRIQQVVRGDSAAYFCASSPGDRPAGNTIYFGEGSWLTVV.

This chain links TRBV12-3 or TRBV12-4 with TRBJ2-3, with 10 positions matching TRBD1. The length of the CDR3 is 13 residues. V lost 5 bases and J lost 10; bases outside the gene matches: 6. As DNA, the CDR3 is TGTGCCAGCAGTGGGACAGGGGCTCGGGCGCAGTATTTT. Its translation is CASSGTGARAQYF.